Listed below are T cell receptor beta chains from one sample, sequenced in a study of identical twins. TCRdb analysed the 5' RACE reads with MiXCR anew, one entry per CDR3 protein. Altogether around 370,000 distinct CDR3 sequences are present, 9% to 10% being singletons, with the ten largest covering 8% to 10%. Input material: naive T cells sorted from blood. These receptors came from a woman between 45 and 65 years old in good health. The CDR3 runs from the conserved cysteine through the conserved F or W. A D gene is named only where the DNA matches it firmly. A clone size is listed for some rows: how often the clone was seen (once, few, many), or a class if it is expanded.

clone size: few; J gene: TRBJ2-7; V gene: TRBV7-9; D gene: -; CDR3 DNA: TGTGCCAGCAGCTTAGATGGGAGGCCCCCCTACGAGCAGTACTTC; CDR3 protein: CASSLDGRPPYEQYF
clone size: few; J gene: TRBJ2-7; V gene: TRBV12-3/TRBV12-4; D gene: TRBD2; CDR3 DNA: TGTGCCAGCAGCCGTAGCGGGAGAGGGGCGAAGCAGTACTTC; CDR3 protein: CASSRSGRGAKQYF
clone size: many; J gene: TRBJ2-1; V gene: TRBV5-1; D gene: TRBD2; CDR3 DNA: TGCGCCAGCAGCTCCTTTCAAGCGGGAGGGCCGGATGAGCAGTTCTTC; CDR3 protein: CASSSFQAGGPDEQFF
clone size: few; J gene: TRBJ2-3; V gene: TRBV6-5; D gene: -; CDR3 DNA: TGTGCCAGCAGGATTCAGAGGACTGGAGGCACAGATACGCAGTATTTT; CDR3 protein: CASRIQRTGGTDTQYF
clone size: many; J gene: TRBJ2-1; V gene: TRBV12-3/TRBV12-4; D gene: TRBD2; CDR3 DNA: TGTGCCAGCAGTTTATTGGCGGGAGGGGCGAGGAATGAGCAGTTCTTC; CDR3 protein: CASSLLAGGARNEQFF
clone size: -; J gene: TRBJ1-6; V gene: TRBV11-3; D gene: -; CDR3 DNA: TGTGCCAGCAGCACCCGGCCCGATGATTCACCCCTCCACTTT; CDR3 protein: CASSTRPDDSPLHF
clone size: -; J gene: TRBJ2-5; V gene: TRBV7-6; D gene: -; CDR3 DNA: TGTGCCAGCAGCAGTATCTTAGGAGAGACCCAGTACTTC; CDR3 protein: CASSSILGETQYF
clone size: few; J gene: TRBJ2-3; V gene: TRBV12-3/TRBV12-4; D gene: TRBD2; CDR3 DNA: TGTGCCAGCAGTTCGGGACTAGCCCCATCGCAGTATTTT; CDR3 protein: CASSSGLAPSQYF
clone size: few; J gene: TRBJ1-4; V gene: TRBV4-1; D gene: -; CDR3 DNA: TGCGCCAGCAGCCAGCTCGGGACGGGAAAACTGTTTTTT; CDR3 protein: CASSQLGTGKLFF
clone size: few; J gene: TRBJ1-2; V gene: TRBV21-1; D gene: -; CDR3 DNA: TGTGCCAGCAGCAATCTGGGACAGGGGCCTGAGGAGGGCTACACCTTC; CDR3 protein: CASSNLGQGPEEGYTF
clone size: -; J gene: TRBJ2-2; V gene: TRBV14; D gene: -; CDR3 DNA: TGTGCCAGCAGCCCACGTGAATGGAACACCGGGGAGCTGTTTTTT; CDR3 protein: CASSPREWNTGELFF
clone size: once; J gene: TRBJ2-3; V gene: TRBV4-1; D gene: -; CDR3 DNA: TGCGCCAGCAGCCAAGACGCGGGGGCGAGCACTAGAGATACGCAGTATTTT; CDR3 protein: CASSQDAGASTRDTQYF
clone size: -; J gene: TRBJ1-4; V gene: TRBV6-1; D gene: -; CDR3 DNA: TGTGCCAGCACTCAGGGCCCAACTAATGAAAAACTGTTTTTT; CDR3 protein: CASTQGPTNEKLFF
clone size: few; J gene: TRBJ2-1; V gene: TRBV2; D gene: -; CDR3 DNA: TGTGCCAGCAGTTATGTCCGTAATGAGCAGTTCTTC; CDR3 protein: CASSYVRNEQFF
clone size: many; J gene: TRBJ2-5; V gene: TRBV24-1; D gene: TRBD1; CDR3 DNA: TGTGCCACCAGTGACCGTGACAGGGGGGAGACCCAGTACTTC; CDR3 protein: CATSDRDRGETQYF
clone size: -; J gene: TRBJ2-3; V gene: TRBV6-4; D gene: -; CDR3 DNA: TGTGCCAGCAGTGACTCATCGCTGGATACGCAGTATTTT; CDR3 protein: CASSDSSLDTQYF
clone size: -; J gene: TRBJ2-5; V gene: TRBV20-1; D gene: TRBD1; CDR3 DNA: TGCAGTGCTTGGGGGACAGGGGTCCGTGGGACCCAGTACTTC; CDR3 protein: CSAWGTGVRGTQYF
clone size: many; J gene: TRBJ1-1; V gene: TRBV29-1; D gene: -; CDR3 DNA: TGCAGCGTTGAATCCGGGGCTGAAGCTTTCTTT; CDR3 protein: CSVESGAEAFF
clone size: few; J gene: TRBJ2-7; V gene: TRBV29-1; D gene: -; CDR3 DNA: TGCAGCGTTGTTTTACTTACGAGAACCTACGAGCAGTACTTC; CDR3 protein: CSVVLLTRTYEQYF
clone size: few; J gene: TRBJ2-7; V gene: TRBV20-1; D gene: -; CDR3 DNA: TGCAGTGCGAGCCCAAGGGCCCTCTCCTACGAGCAGTACTTC; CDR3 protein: CSASPRALSYEQYF
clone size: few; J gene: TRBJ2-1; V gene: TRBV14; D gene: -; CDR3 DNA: TGTGCCAGCAGCCAATTCGGGAGTGGATACAATGAGCAGTTCTTC; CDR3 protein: CASSQFGSGYNEQFF
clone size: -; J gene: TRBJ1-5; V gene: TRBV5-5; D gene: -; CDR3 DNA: TGTGCCAGCAGCTTATTATCCGATCAGCCCCAGCATTTT; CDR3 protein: CASSLLSDQPQHF
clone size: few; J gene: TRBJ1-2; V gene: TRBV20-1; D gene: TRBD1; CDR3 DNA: TGCAGTGCCCGGACAGGGGGCAACTATGGCTACACCTTC; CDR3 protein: CSARTGGNYGYTF
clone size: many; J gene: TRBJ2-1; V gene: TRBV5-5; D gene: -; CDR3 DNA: TGTGCCAGCAGCTTGGCGCGGGATGAGCAGTTCTTC; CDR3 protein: CASSLARDEQFF
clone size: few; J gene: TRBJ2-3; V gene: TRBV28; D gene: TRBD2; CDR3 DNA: TGTGCCAGCAGACGTGGACTAGCGGGAAAGCAGTATTTT; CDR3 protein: CASRRGLAGKQYF
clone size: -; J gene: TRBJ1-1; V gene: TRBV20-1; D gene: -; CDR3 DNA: TGCAGTGCTAGAGTTGGGGGGGCGACTGAAGCTTTCTTT; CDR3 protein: CSARVGGATEAFF
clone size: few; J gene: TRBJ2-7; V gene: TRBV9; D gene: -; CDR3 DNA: TGTGCCAGCAGCGTCGACGGTGGGAGGTTCTACGAGCAGTACTTC; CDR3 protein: CASSVDGGRFYEQYF
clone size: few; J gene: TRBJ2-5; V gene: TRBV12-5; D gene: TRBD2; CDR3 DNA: TGTGCTAGTGGACTACTAGCGGGAGGTTCGGGGACCCAGTACTTC; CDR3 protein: CASGLLAGGSGTQYF
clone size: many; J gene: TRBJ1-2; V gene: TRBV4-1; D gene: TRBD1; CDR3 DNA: TGCGCCAGCAGCCAAGGCAGCCCGGGACAGGGAGTTAACTATGGCTACACCTTC; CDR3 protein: CASSQGSPGQGVNYGYTF
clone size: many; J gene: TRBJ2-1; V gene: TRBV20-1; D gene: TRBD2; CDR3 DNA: TGCAGTGCTAGTAAATCGCTAGCGGGGACCAATGAGCAGTTCTTC; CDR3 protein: CSASKSLAGTNEQFF
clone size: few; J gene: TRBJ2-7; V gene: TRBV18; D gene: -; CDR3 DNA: TGTGCCAGCTCAAAGGCGGAGGGGAAATACGAGCAGTACTTC; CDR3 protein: CASSKAEGKYEQYF
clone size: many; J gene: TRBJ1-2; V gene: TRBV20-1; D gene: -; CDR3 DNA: TGCAGTGCCCTCGGACGGACCTATGGCTACACCTTC; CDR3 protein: CSALGRTYGYTF
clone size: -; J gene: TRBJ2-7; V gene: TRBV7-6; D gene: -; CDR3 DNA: TGTGCCAGCACTCAAGGCCCTACCTACGAGCAGTACTTC; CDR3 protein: CASTQGPTYEQYF
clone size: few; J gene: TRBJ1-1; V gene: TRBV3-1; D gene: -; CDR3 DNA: TGTGCCAGCAGCCAAGATGCCAGGCTGAACACTGAAGCTTTCTTT; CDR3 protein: CASSQDARLNTEAFF
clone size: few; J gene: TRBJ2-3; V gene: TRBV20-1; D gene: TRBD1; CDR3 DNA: TGCAGTGCCACAGGGGGCCTAGAGGCTGGCACAGATACGCAGTATTTT; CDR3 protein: CSATGGLEAGTDTQYF
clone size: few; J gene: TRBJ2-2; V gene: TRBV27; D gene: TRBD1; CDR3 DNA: TGTGCCAGCAGTTTACCGACAGGGCCCGGGGAGCTGTTTTTT; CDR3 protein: CASSLPTGPGELFF
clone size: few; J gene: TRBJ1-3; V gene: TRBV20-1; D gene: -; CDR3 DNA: TGCAGTGCAAAGTTCGGAAACACCATATATTTT; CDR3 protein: CSAKFGNTIYF
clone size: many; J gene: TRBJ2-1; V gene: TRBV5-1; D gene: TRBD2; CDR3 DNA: TGCGCCAGCAGCCCGACTAGCGGGAGATATGAGCAGTTCTTC; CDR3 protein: CASSPTSGRYEQFF
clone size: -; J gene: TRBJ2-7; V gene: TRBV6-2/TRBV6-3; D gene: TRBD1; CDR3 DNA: TGTGCCAGCAGTCAGCCGACAGGGGACGAGCAGTACTTC; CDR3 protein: CASSQPTGDEQYF
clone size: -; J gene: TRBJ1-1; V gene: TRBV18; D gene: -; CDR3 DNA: TGTGCCAGCTCACCACCTGCAGGGAACACTGAAGCTTTCTTT; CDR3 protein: CASSPPAGNTEAFF